Shown below are 31 T cell receptor beta chains from a single sample sequenced in a study of cytomegalovirus exposure and HLA in healthy donors. 13 Jbeta primers and 60 Vbeta primers were used for the PCR. TCRdb keeps only in-frame clones here, not all; method: immunoSEQ multiplex PCR. The sample yields 310,000 or so clones, roughly 90% seen once. Sequencing input: PBMCs. These receptors were collected from a woman aged 18-30 years in good health and CMV-seronegative.

The chain couples TRBV5-6 to TRBJ2-5; 12 positions match TRBD1. Germline V gene data show CDR1 as SGHDT and CDR2 as YYEEEE. Trimming took 4 bases from V and 11 from J; bases not matched to a gene: 6. The CDR3 contains 13 residues. The CDR3 sequence is CASSRDRGREQYF. The CDR3 DNA follows: TGTGCCAGCAGCCGGGACAGGGGGCGGGAGCAGTACTTC.

This chain joins TRBV6-1 and TRBJ1-2, with 7 bases identical to TRBD1. The germline V gene encodes CDR1 MNHNS and CDR2 SASEGT. This CDR3 spans 14 amino acids. The J segment lost 4 bases and the V segment lost 8 bases, leaving 10 bases of the junction unmatched. The CDR3 DNA follows: TGTGCCAGCGTTAACAGGGGCGCCATCTATGGCTACACCTTC. It is translated as CASVNRGAIYGYTF.

The chain has TRBV4-1 and TRBJ2-5; possible D gene TRBD1, 6 bases. Trimming removed 8 bases from V and 2 bases from J, with 18 bases in between. Germline-derived CDR1 and CDR2 are MGHRA and YSYEKL. The CDR3 is 15 amino acids. The CDR3 sequence is CASASLQGLQETQYF. For the CDR3, the DNA is TGCGCCAGCGCTAGTTTACAGGGTCTTCAAGAGACCCAGTACTTC.

The rearrangement joins TRBV5-1 to TRBJ2-1, with D uncertain. Deletions cut 0 bases from V and 2 bases from J, with 12 bases between. The CDR3 covers 16 residues. Germline CDR1 is SGHRS and CDR2 is YFSETQ. CDR3 loop: CASSLGWAQPYNEQFF. As DNA, the CDR3 is TGCGCCAGCAGCTTGGGGTGGGCGCAACCCTACAATGAGCAGTTCTTC.

The chain links TRBV27 to TRBJ2-1; the match to TRBD2 covers 10 bases. The CDR3 has 15 amino acids. Germline CDR1 is MNHEY and CDR2 is SMNVEV (reference sequence). V was clipped by 2 bases and J by 7 bases; unmatched bases: 5. This CDR3 is CASSLPSGGANEQFF. The CDR3 nucleotides are TGTGCCAGCAGTTTACCTAGCGGGGGAGCAAATGAGCAGTTCTTC.

About this clone: A read error may account for a junction end that differs from germline. This chain joins TRBV7-9 and TRBJ2-1; 9 nucleotides match TRBD2. CDR1 SEHNR and CDR2 FQNEAQ come from the germline V gene (reference sequence). This CDR3 comprises 16 residues. CDR3 coding DNA: TGTTCCAGCAGCGGAGTGGGTAGCGGGGGATACAATGAGCAGTTCTTC. Translation gives CSSSGVGSGGYNEQFF.

The chain links TRBV13 to TRBJ1-3, with a possible D match to TRBD1 (5 bases). The CDR3 consists of 15 residues. Germline V gene sequence: CDR1 PRHDT, CDR2 FYEKMQ (reference sequence). The V and J ends lost 7 bases and 0 bases respectively, with 13 bases between them. The CDR3 DNA follows: TGTGCCAGCAACGGGGGGTCCCGCTCTGGAAACACCATATATTTT. This translates into CASNGGSRSGNTIYF.

V usage is TRBV2 and J usage is TRBJ2-7, with 7 bases aligning to TRBD2. V shed 2 bases and J 1 base; nucleotides not matched to a gene: 5. This CDR3 contains 15 residues. Looked up from germline, CDR1 is SNHLY and CDR2 is FYNNEI. The CDR3 nucleotides read TGTGCCAGCAGTGAATACAAACTAGCGTCCTACGAGCAGTACTTC. Protein product: CASSEYKLASYEQYF.

The V call is TRBV5-4, the J call TRBJ2-1, with 13 bases lining up with TRBD2. In germline, CDR1 is SGHNT, CDR2 YYREEE (reference sequence). With V trimmed by 0 bases and J by 7 bases, 7 bases remained unmatched. The CDR3 spans 17 residues. CDR3 protein: CASSLVRTSGGVNEQFF. The CDR3, as DNA: TGTGCCAGCAGCTTGGTGAGAACTAGCGGGGGGGTTAATGAGCAGTTCTTC.

This sequence joins TRBV10-3 and TRBJ1-1; 7 bases map to TRBD1. The V segment lost 0 bases and the J segment 0 bases; nucleotides outside the gene matches: 1. The germline gives CDR1 ENHRY, CDR2 SYGVKD. The CDR3 runs 15 residues. CDR3 sequence: CAISESTGLNTEAFF. CDR3 nucleotides: TGTGCCATCAGTGAGTCGACAGGGCTGAACACTGAAGCTTTCTTT.

The gene calls are TRBV19 and TRBJ1-6, with TRBD1 matching over 7 bases. This CDR3 spans 15 amino acids. In germline, CDR1 is LNHDA, CDR2 SQIVND (reference sequence). V shed 11 bases and J 6 bases; nucleotides not matched to a gene: 13. The CDR3 reads CASKTGTVLNSPLHF. The DNA for the CDR3 is TGTGCCTCCAAAACTGGGACAGTTCTTAATTCACCCCTCCACTTT.

This clone was counted a few times. The CDR3, as DNA: TGCAGCGCCCCGGGACAGGGGGGCAATGAGCAGTTCTTC. It encodes CSAPGQGGNEQFF. The chain carries TRBV29-1 and TRBJ2-1; 11 bases map to TRBD1. J was trimmed by 6 bases and V by 7 bases; bases with no gene match: 5. The CDR3 is 13 residues long. Germline-derived CDR1 and CDR2 are SQVTM and ANQGSEA.

The V and J genes are TRBV7-2 and TRBJ2-7, with D hard to call. V was clipped by 2 bases and J by 5 bases, with 10 bases between them. Germline CDR1 is SGHTA and CDR2 is FQGNSA. The CDR3 sequence is 13 residues long. CDR3 in DNA: TGTGCCAGCAGCTTACTAGTTAACCACGAGCAGTACTTC. Translated: CASSLLVNHEQYF.

V is TRBV10-3 and J is TRBJ2-1; 8 nucleotides agree with TRBD1. Germline CDR1 is ENHRY and CDR2 is SYGVKD. The CDR3 covers 16 residues. V lost 5 bases to trimming and J lost 2 bases; unmatched junction nucleotides: 8. CDR3 sequence (DNA): TGTGCCATCAGTACTGCCGGGACAGGTACCTACAATGAGCAGTTCTTC. Its translation is CAISTAGTGTYNEQFF.

The chain carries TRBV5-4 and TRBJ2-7, with 9 bases matching TRBD1. Trimming took 4 bases from V and 4 from J; bases not matched to a gene: 9. CDR3 length equals 15 residues. The germline gives CDR1 SGHNT, CDR2 YYREEE (reference sequence). Here the CDR3 DNA reads TGTGCCAGCAGCCACCTCGGACAGGGGAGGTACGAGCAGTACTTC. Encoded protein: CASSHLGQGRYEQYF.

J is TRBJ1-6 and V is TRBV18; D may be TRBD1 (6 bases). The V and J ends lost 2 bases and 5 bases respectively, with 7 bases between them. Per the germline V gene, CDR1 is KGHSH and CDR2 is LQKENI. This CDR3 region has 14 residues. Here the CDR3 DNA reads TGTGCCAGCTCACCATCAGGGGATAATTCACCCCTCCACTTT. Translating gives CASSPSGDNSPLHF.

The rearrangement links TRBV7-8 to TRBJ1-2; 8 bases are a match to TRBD1. V shed 5 bases and J 1 base; nucleotides not matched to a gene: 12. Germline V gene data show CDR1 as SGHVS and CDR2 as FQNEAQ. CDR3 length equals 17 residues. The CDR3 DNA reads as TGTGCCAGCAGCCTAGGGACAGGTTCTTATGATAACTATGGCTACACCTTC. The encoded protein is CASSLGTGSYDNYGYTF. Filled out from reference TRBV7-8 and TRBJ1-2, the complete variable domain reads GAGVSQSPRYKVAKRGQDVALRCDPISGHVSLFWYQQALGQGPEFLTYFQNEAQLDKSGLPSDRFFAERPEGSVSTLKIQRTQQEDSAVYLCASSLGTGSYDNYGYTFGSGTRLTVV.

The CDR3, as DNA: TGTGCCAGCAGTTACGACGGGTACGATGAAAAACTGTTTTTT. Protein: CASSYDGYDEKLFF. V gene TRBV6-6 combines with J gene TRBJ1-4; no definite D call. The CDR3 sequence is 14 residues long. Per germline, CDR1 MNHNY and CDR2 SVGAGI (reference sequence). The V end lost 2 bases, the J end lost 6 bases, and 10 bases lay between the germline ends.

The chain couples TRBV2 to TRBJ1-1, with a possible D match to TRBD1 (6 bases). The ends were cut back, 6 bases at V and 4 bases at J, with 9 bases in the middle. The CDR3 runs 12 residues. Germline V lookup: CDR1 SNHLY, CDR2 FYNNEI. CDR3 amino acids: CASRDRITEAFF. In nucleotides, the CDR3 is TGTGCCAGCAGGGACAGAATCACTGAAGCTTTCTTT.

The sample holds one count of this clone. The chain links TRBV2 to TRBJ1-5, with a possible D match to TRBD1 (6 bases). Per germline, CDR1 SNHLY and CDR2 FYNNEI. The CDR3 covers 13 residues. V lost 9 bases and J 4 bases, leaving 13 bases between the germline ends. The CDR3 DNA reads as TGTGCCAGTAAGGGGGATGGAAATCAGCCCCAGCATTTT. Amino acid sequence: CASKGDGNQPQHF.

The chain carries TRBV4-2 and TRBJ2-3, with 7 nucleotides matching TRBD2. Germline-derived CDR1 and CDR2 are LGHNA and YNFKEQ. CDR3 size: 15 residues. Unmatched junction bases numbered 6, after V lost 4 bases and J lost 2 bases. The CDR3 DNA is TGTGCCAGCAGCCCTAGCCGGGGGGTCACAGATACGCAGTATTTT. This translates into CASSPSRGVTDTQYF.

The chain employs TRBV7-9 and TRBJ1-5; D is ambiguous. Deletions cut 5 bases from V and 2 bases from J, with 4 bases between. The CDR3 has 12 amino acids. Germline lookup yields CDR1 SEHNR and CDR2 FQNEAQ (reference sequence). The CDR3 region is CASSLGNQPQHF. CDR3 sequence (DNA): TGTGCCAGCAGCCTCGGCAATCAGCCCCAGCATTTT.

The chain carries TRBV7-3 and TRBJ2-7; TRBD2 is a possible D gene (5 bases). CDR3 size: 14 residues. The germline CDR1 and CDR2 sequences are SGHTA and FQGTGA. The V end lost 5 bases, the J end lost 5 bases, and 16 bases lay between the germline ends. CDR3 in amino acids: CASSPGPVRDEQYF. Here the CDR3 DNA reads TGTGCCAGCAGCCCCGGACCCGTGAGGGACGAGCAGTACTTC.

The chain recombines TRBV5-1 with TRBJ1-1; D possibly corresponds to TRBD1 (5 bases). With 1 base removed from V and 4 bases from J, the gap between germline ends came to 20 bases. CDR3 length equals 17 residues. Germline V gene sequence: CDR1 SGHRS, CDR2 YFSETQ. CDR3 region: CASSLPYRDGRGTEAFF. CDR3 coding DNA: TGCGCCAGCAGCTTGCCCTACCGGGACGGGAGGGGCACTGAAGCTTTCTTT.

The chain links TRBV19 to TRBJ2-7; 7 nucleotides agree with TRBD2. The V gene's germline CDR1 is LNHDA and CDR2 SQIVND (reference sequence). The V segment lost 1 base and the J segment 2 bases; nucleotides outside the gene matches: 8. CDR3 length equals 16 residues. The CDR3 sequence: CASSIVGTMFAYEQYF. The CDR3 coding sequence is TGTGCCAGTAGTATAGTGGGGACTATGTTCGCCTACGAGCAGTACTTC.

V usage is TRBV2 and J usage is TRBJ2-1; TRBD2 might be the D (7 bases). Trimming pared 2 bases from V and 4 bases from J, leaving 9 bases between. CDR3 size: 14 residues. Per the germline V gene, CDR1 is SNHLY and CDR2 is FYNNEI. DNA for the CDR3: TGTGCCAGCAGTGAAAGGGGGGGATACAATGAGCAGTTCTTC. It is translated as CASSERGGYNEQFF.

This chain links TRBV18 with TRBJ2-7, with D tentatively TRBD2 (7 bases). Germline values: CDR1 KGHSH, CDR2 LQKENI. Trimming left V 0 bases short and J 8 bases short, with 20 bases between. CDR3 size: 16 residues. DNA of the CDR3: TGTGCCAGCTCACCACCGAACTCGGGGGGCATTTCTCAGCAGTACTTC. Protein sequence: CASSPPNSGGISQQYF.

In the case of this clone: A read error may account for a junction end that differs from germline. The chain uses TRBV5-1 and TRBJ2-7; tentative D call: TRBD2 (7 bases). The CDR3 covers 15 residues. Germline loops: CDR1 SGHRS, CDR2 YFSETQ. The CDR3 DNA reads TGCGCCAGCAGCTTGGGCCGGGGGGCTTACTACGGGCAGTACTTC. Protein product: CASSLGRGAYYGQYF.

The J gene is TRBJ2-7, the V gene TRBV5-4, with a weak D call TRBD1 (6 bases). The CDR3 is made up of 14 amino acids. Trimming left V 0 bases short and J 5 bases short, with 12 bases between. From germline, CDR1 is SGHNT and CDR2 YYREEE (reference sequence). The CDR3 region is CASSLGQGTNEQYF. CDR3 nucleotide sequence: TGTGCCAGCAGCTTGGGGCAGGGGACAAACGAGCAGTACTTC.

DNA for the CDR3: TGTGCCAGCAGCGTATCAGGGGACCGATCTGGAAACACCATATATTTT. This encodes CASSVSGDRSGNTIYF. V and J are TRBV9 and TRBJ1-3, with D maybe TRBD1 (6 bases). The CDR3 runs 16 residues. Germline CDR1 and CDR2: SGDLS and YYNGEE. V was clipped by 1 base and J by 1 base, with 12 bases between them.

Turning to this clone: This same CDR3 is encoded by further DNA sequences in the sample. The chain combines TRBV18 with TRBJ2-7; 10 bases match TRBD1. Germline-derived CDR1 and CDR2 are KGHSH and LQKENI. This CDR3 is 14 amino acids long. After removal of 6 bases from V and 4 bases from J, the junction contained 6 bases not matched to a gene. The chain's CDR3 is CASSPGTGEYEQYF. In DNA, the CDR3 is TGTGCCAGCTCCCCCGGGACAGGGGAGTACGAGCAGTACTTC.